This T cell receptor (beta chain) was observed in a study of pediatric ulcerative colitis. This CDR3 is 13 amino acids long. Between the trimmed V and J ends, which lost 2 bases and 3 bases, there was a span of 5 bases. The germline gives CDR1 ENHRY, CDR2 SYGVKD. Assay: immunoSEQ multiplex PCR; the TCRdb copy retains only in-frame clones and omits some. This sample yields around 22,000 clones, of which about three quarters are seen a single time; about a sixth belongs to the top ten. During colonoscopy, one to two rectal pinch biopsies were collected. Sequenced: gut tissue. The TCR sequence derives from a boy younger than 18 with severe ulcerative colitis. The J gene is TRBJ1-5, the V gene TRBV10-3; no definite D call. CDR3 DNA: TGTGCCATCAGTGAGGGGTACAATCAGCCCCAGCATTTT. Protein sequence: CAISEGYNQPQHF.